This TCR beta chain comes out of a study of post-analysis software for immune sequencing data. Worth noting for this clonotype: The antigen is undetermined.

Unique-molecular-identifier-tagged TCR beta cDNA libraries were used. Starting from approximately 1 to 10 million T cells, the study yielded 450,000 to 500,000 cDNA molecules. TCRdb passed the PCR reads through MiXCR, listing each CDR3 protein once. The table has 700,000 to 900,000 distinct CDR3 sequences, roughly 50% seen once. The study's findings and limits: Compared with controls, patients had more of about 5 TRBV segments, including TRBV5-6, TRBV5-1 and TRBV20-1. The authors found that F measure strongly co-clustered same-batch samples.

This CDR3 has 12 residues. The germline V gene encodes CDR1 SGHTA and CDR2 FQGNSA. Trimming removed 6 bases at V and 4 bases at J, with 8 bases between. Sequenced material: blood. The chain recombines TRBV7-2 with TRBJ2-3, with D perhaps matching TRBD2 (6 bases). This sequence was found in a girl aged 10-17 years with multiple sclerosis. CDR3 sequence (DNA): TGTGCCAGCAGAAGGGAGGCAGATACGCAGTATTTT. Translating gives CASRREADTQYF.